This entry lists 22 T cell receptor beta chains sequenced from one sample in a study of memory CD4+ T cells and cytomegalovirus serostatus. The method was immunoSEQ multiplex PCR; TCRdb's version includes in-frame clones alone and lacks a portion of them. The sample yields 50,000 or so clones, around three quarters seen once. The sort gate was single viable CD3+CD4+CD8-CD45RO+ cells for memory CD4+ T cells. The sequenced material came from memory CD4+ T cells from blood. Every receptor here comes from an adult in good health and CMV-seronegative.

The rearrangement joins TRBV19 to TRBJ2-2, with 11 nucleotides matching TRBD2. Trimming took 7 bases from V and 4 from J; bases not matched to a gene: 8. There are 16 residues in the CDR3. CDR1 is LNHDA and CDR2 is SQIVND in the germline V gene (reference sequence). CDR3 sequence reads: CASIVSGGAPTGELFF. The CDR3, as DNA: TGTGCCAGTATAGTTAGCGGGGGGGCTCCCACCGGGGAGCTGTTTTTT. Based on the CDR3 plus reference TRBV19 and TRBJ2-2, the full variable domain is DGGITQSPKYLFRKEGQNVTLSCEQNLNHDAMYWYRQDPGQGLRLIYYSQIVNDFQKGDIAEGYSVSREKKESFPLTVTSAQKNPTAFYLCASIVSGGAPTGELFFGEGSRLTVL.

The chain joins TRBV5-4 to TRBJ1-4; 8 bases line up with TRBD1. CDR1 is SGHNT, CDR2 YYREEE, per germline (reference sequence). CDR3 length: 15 residues. J lost 4 bases, V lost 3 bases, and 5 bases had no gene match. This chain's CDR3 is CASSSRTGRNEKLFF. DNA of the CDR3: TGTGCCAGCAGCTCCCGGACAGGGCGTAATGAAAAACTGTTTTTT.

This chain joins TRBV5-1 and TRBJ1-2, with 7 bases matching TRBD1. The CDR3 length is 14 residues. Germline loops: CDR1 SGHRS, CDR2 YFSETQ. V gave up 0 bases and J gave up 3 bases; unmatched junction bases: 2. CDR3 region: CASSLGGQHYGYTF. The CDR3 coding sequence is TGCGCCAGCAGCTTGGGGGGACAGCACTATGGCTACACCTTC.

This chain connects TRBV19 to TRBJ1-2, with 10 bases identical to TRBD1. CDR1 is LNHDA, CDR2 SQIVND, per germline (reference sequence). The trim removed 0 bases at V and 6 bases at J, leaving 7 bases unmatched. The CDR3 covers 16 residues. The CDR3 reads CASSIDLRGQGDGYTF. DNA of the CDR3: TGTGCCAGTAGTATAGACCTCCGTGGACAGGGGGATGGCTACACCTTC.

The chain employs TRBV4-2 and TRBJ1-4, with 7 positions matching TRBD1. The germline CDR1 and CDR2 sequences are LGHNA and YNFKEQ. The CDR3 covers 13 residues. J lost 8 bases, V lost 4 bases, and 4 bases had no gene match. This CDR3 reads CASSLGTEEKLFF. The CDR3 nucleotides are TGTGCCAGCAGCCTCGGGACAGAGGAAAAACTGTTTTTT.

This clone has ten or more counts. The chain employs TRBV19 and TRBJ2-1; 8 nucleotides line up with TRBD2. V was clipped by 5 bases and J by 7 bases; unmatched bases: 10. This CDR3 comprises 15 residues. Germline assignment: CDR1 LNHDA and CDR2 SQIVND (reference sequence). The CDR3 nucleotides read TGTGCCAGTAGTGCGCCGGGACTAGTCATGAATGAGCAGTTCTTC. It codes for CASSAPGLVMNEQFF.

This clone was detected only once. V usage is TRBV7-2 and J usage is TRBJ2-5, with TRBD2 matching over 12 bases. The CDR3 has 18 residues. Germline trimming cut 5 bases from V and 5 bases from J; bases unmatched to any gene: 15. The germline gives CDR1 SGHTA, CDR2 FQGNSA. Here the CDR3 DNA reads TGTGCCAGCAGCACAGGGACTAGCGGGCGACGATTGGGGGAGACCCAGTACTTC. This sequence encodes CASSTGTSGRRLGETQYF.

This chain uses TRBV9 with TRBJ2-3; D possibly matches TRBD1 or TRBD2 (7 bases each). The CDR3 consists of 16 residues. The V and J ends lost 0 bases and 5 bases respectively, with 16 bases between them. CDR1 is SGDLS and CDR2 is YYNGEE in the germline V gene. CDR3 in DNA: TGTGCCAGCAGCGTAGGTCAGGGGGGGCTGGGAGATACGCAGTATTTT. It specifies CASSVGQGGLGDTQYF.

The chain is built from TRBV7-2 and TRBJ1-2; the D is unclear. Germline CDR1 and CDR2: SGHTA and FQGNSA. The CDR3 consists of 13 residues. The V end lost 5 bases, the J end lost 7 bases, and 14 bases lay between the germline ends. This CDR3 reads CASSRTPAVGYTF. The CDR3 nucleotides are TGTGCCAGCAGCCGGACCCCAGCGGTTGGCTACACCTTC. Using reference TRBV7-2 and TRBJ1-2 for the parts outside the CDR3, the full variable domain is GAGVSQSPSNKVTEKGKDVELRCDPISGHTALYWYRQSLGQGLEFLIYFQGNSAPDKSGLPSDRFSAERTGGSVSTLTIQRTQQEDSAVYLCASSRTPAVGYTFGSGTRLTVV.

The chain couples TRBV5-6 to TRBJ2-2; a possible D gene is TRBD2 (6 bases). Looked up from germline, CDR1 is SGHDT and CDR2 is YYEEEE. This CDR3 is 16 amino acids long. The germline V and J ends were trimmed by 1 base and 6 bases, with 16 bases remaining between them. The CDR3 sequence is CASSLTGRRGPGELFF. CDR3 coding DNA: TGTGCCAGCAGCTTGACTGGAAGGCGGGGCCCCGGGGAGCTGTTTTTT.

J is TRBJ1-1 and V is TRBV7-9; no firm D call. V dropped 1 base and J dropped 4 bases, with 19 bases sitting between them. Looked up from germline, CDR1 is SEHNR and CDR2 is FQNEAQ (reference sequence). This CDR3 contains 17 residues. CDR3: CASSLERMWGTSTEAFF. CDR3 DNA sequence: TGTGCCAGCAGCTTAGAAAGGATGTGGGGAACGAGCACTGAAGCTTTCTTT.

The V call is TRBV6-1, the J call TRBJ2-7; no firm D call. This CDR3 is 13 amino acids long. CDR1 MNHNS and CDR2 SASEGT come from the germline V gene. Here the CDR3 DNA reads TGTGCTCTGGGTAGGGCGGAAGGCTACGAGCAGTACTTC. Translating gives CALGRAEGYEQYF.

J is TRBJ2-2 and V is TRBV2; 10 nucleotides line up with TRBD1. CDR1 SNHLY and CDR2 FYNNEI come from the germline V gene. There are 14 residues in the CDR3. V trimming: 7 bases; J trimming: 5 bases; junction bases outside the gene matches: 4. The CDR3 reads CASMGTGVTGELFF. The CDR3 DNA is TGTGCCAGCATGGGGACAGGGGTGACCGGGGAGCTGTTTTTT.

The chain links TRBV19 to TRBJ1-2, with 7 bases aligning to TRBD1. Per germline, CDR1 LNHDA and CDR2 SQIVND (reference sequence). The CDR3 is made up of 14 amino acids. J was trimmed by 5 bases and V by 1 base; bases with no gene match: 4. CDR3: CASSIVTGAYGYTF. CDR3 bases: TGTGCCAGTAGTATAGTTACAGGGGCATATGGCTACACCTTC.

The chain is built from TRBV2 and TRBJ2-7; no clear D. The CDR3 is 13 residues long. Trimming took 5 bases from V and 7 from J, leaving 15 bases between them. Germline V gene sequence: CDR1 SNHLY, CDR2 FYNNEI. The CDR3 reads CASSYNNLGEQYF. In DNA form, the CDR3 reads TGTGCCAGCAGTTATAACAACCTTGGGGAGCAGTACTTC.

This chain joins TRBV28 and TRBJ2-7; 7 bases agree with TRBD1. This CDR3 region has 14 residues. V dropped 6 bases and J dropped 5; count of bases not matched to a gene: 10. CDR1 and CDR2 from the germline V gene are MDHEN and SYDVKM. DNA of the CDR3: TGTGCCAGCAGACCTACAGGGGCGCGCAACGAGCAGTACTTC. It specifies CASRPTGARNEQYF.

This chain connects TRBV21-1 to TRBJ2-7. TRBV21-1 is given as a pseudogene. This CDR3 comprises 12 residues. The CDR3 protein is CASSGISYEQYF. For the CDR3, the DNA is TGTGCCAGCAGCGGAATCAGCTACGAGCAGTACTTC.

The chain uses TRBV7-2 and TRBJ2-3; 7 nucleotides match TRBD2. V lost 5 bases to trimming and J lost 5 bases; unmatched junction nucleotides: 10. The CDR3 has 15 amino acids. The germline gives CDR1 SGHTA, CDR2 FQGNSA. CDR3 sequence (DNA): TGTGCCAGCAGCCGGGGACTACCGGGCGTAGATACGCAGTATTTT. It specifies CASSRGLPGVDTQYF.

CDR3 DNA sequence: TGTGCCAGCAGCTTAGAGGCGGGAGCGATAGATACGCAGTATTTT. Encoded protein: CASSLEAGAIDTQYF. V gene TRBV7-6 combines with J gene TRBJ2-3, with 7 nucleotides matching TRBD2. The V gene end was trimmed by 1 base and the J gene end by 5 bases; junction bases not matched to a gene: 6. Germline assignment: CDR1 SGHVS and CDR2 FNYEAQ. The CDR3 consists of 15 residues. Complete variable domain (other parts from reference TRBV7-6 and TRBJ2-3): GAGVSQSPRYKVTKRGQDVALRCDPISGHVSLYWYRQALGQGPEFLTYFNYEAQQDKSGLPNDRFSAERPEGSISTLTIQRTEQRDSAMYRCASSLEAGAIDTQYFGPGTRLTVL.

This sequence joins TRBV25-1 and TRBJ2-3; no firm D call. Trimming shortened V by 6 bases and J by 8 bases, and 9 bases separated the two germline ends. CDR3 length equals 11 residues. Germline values: CDR1 MGHDK, CDR2 SYGVNS. The CDR3 nucleotides read TGTGCCAGCAGGCATCAAGCTACGCAGTATTTT. Translation: CASRHQATQYF.

This clone occurred once. The gene calls are TRBV4-2 and TRBJ2-5, with D possibly being TRBD2 (6 bases). The V gene's germline CDR1 is LGHNA and CDR2 YNFKEQ. The V gene lost 2 bases and the J gene lost 1 base, with 11 bases spanning the gap. This CDR3 contains 15 residues. The CDR3, as DNA: TGTGCCAGCAGCCAACCAGGGACTGGCCAAGAGACCCAGTACTTC. Its protein product is CASSQPGTGQETQYF.

The chain uses TRBV19 and TRBJ1-1; D uncertain. Germline CDR1 is LNHDA and CDR2 is SQIVND (reference sequence). V was pared by 2 bases and J by 0 bases, with 7 bases between. This CDR3 is built from 14 residues. The CDR3 nucleotides read TGTGCCAGTAGTATAAACATAATGAACACTGAAGCTTTCTTT. This encodes CASSINIMNTEAFF.